The 25 T cell receptor beta chains below all came from one sample that was sequenced in a study of shared clonotypes between healthy human individuals. Sequenced by immunoSEQ multiplex PCR; TCRdb stores in-frame clones only, minus some. The table includes about 2.2 million clones, around 93% detected once. Naive CD8 cells, CD45RO-negative and positively selected for CCR7, excluded terminally differentiated effector memory CD45RA+ cells. Sequenced material: naive CD8+ T cells from PBMCs. The receptors come from a man aged 18 to 30 in good health. Some clones in this sample may be carry-over from other donors' samples.

The chain has TRBV27 and TRBJ1-1, with TRBD1 matching 7 bases. With V trimmed by 5 bases and J by 1 base, 13 bases remained unmatched. The CDR3 is 17 residues long. The germline gives CDR1 MNHEY, CDR2 SMNVEV (reference sequence). In DNA, the CDR3 is TGTGCCAGCAGTCAACAAAGGGTGCAGGGGGGGAACACTGAAGCTTTCTTT. Translating it yields CASSQQRVQGGNTEAFF.

J is TRBJ1-2 and V is TRBV27; D unresolved. Germline lookup yields CDR1 MNHEY and CDR2 SMNVEV (reference sequence). Trimming left V 8 bases short and J 4 bases short, with 14 bases between. This CDR3 spans 13 amino acids. The CDR3 DNA sequence: TGTGCCAGCCAGGAGATTCCGGGCTATGGCTACACCTTC. It yields the protein CASQEIPGYGYTF.

This clone has a single count. The genes are TRBV7-6 and TRBJ2-1; 7 nucleotides line up with TRBD2. Trimming cost V 5 bases and J 5 bases; bases outside gene matches: 12. The CDR3 spans 16 residues. The germline CDR1 and CDR2 sequences are SGHVS and FNYEAQ. The CDR3 DNA follows: TGTGCCAGCAGCCCGAGCGTGCGGGGGTCTGACAATGAGCAGTTCTTC. It encodes CASSPSVRGSDNEQFF.

The chain combines TRBV4-3 with TRBJ2-1; D is unresolved. From germline, CDR1 is LGHNA and CDR2 YSLEER. V shed 0 bases and J shed 0 bases, with 6 bases lying between them. This CDR3 contains 15 residues. Here the CDR3 reads CASSQDGVSYNEQFF. The CDR3 DNA sequence: TGCGCCAGCAGCCAAGATGGGGTCTCCTACAATGAGCAGTTCTTC.

V usage is TRBV6-1 and J usage is TRBJ2-7; 9 bases are a match to TRBD1. Germline V gene sequence: CDR1 MNHNS, CDR2 SASEGT. The CDR3 runs to 16 residues. Trimming removed 4 bases from V and 5 bases from J; junction bases left unmatched: 12. CDR3 loop: CASSGRRDRDIHEQYF. The CDR3 nucleotides read TGTGCCAGCAGTGGCCGTCGGGACAGGGACATCCACGAGCAGTACTTC.

The rearrangement links TRBV28 to TRBJ2-5; 10 bases map to TRBD1. J was trimmed by 4 bases and V by 1 base; bases with no gene match: 12. Germline CDR1 reads MDHEN; CDR2 reads SYDVKM. CDR3 length: 18 amino acids. CDR3 nucleotides: TGTGCCAGCAGTTTATTTGAGGGGCCTAGGGACAGGGGAGAGACCCAGTACTTC. It is translated as CASSLFEGPRDRGETQYF.

The chain combines TRBV5-1 with TRBJ2-2, with 8 bases that match TRBD2. The CDR3 totals 13 residues. CDR1 and CDR2 from the germline V gene are SGHRS and YFSETQ. V shed 4 bases, J shed 6 bases, and the junction held 2 bases outside the gene matches. The CDR3 reads CASSPGGPGELFF. The CDR3 DNA sequence: TGCGCCAGCAGCCCGGGGGGGCCCGGGGAGCTGTTTTTT. The full variable domain, with the rest looked up from reference TRBV5-1 and TRBJ2-2, is KAGVTQTPRYLIKTRGQQVTLSCSPISGHRSVSWYQQTPGQGLQFLFEYFSETQRNKGNFPGRFSGRQFSNSRSEMNVSTLELGDSALYLCASSPGGPGELFFGEGSRLTVL.

The V call is TRBV2, the J call TRBJ2-1; D may be TRBD1 (5 bases). Germline V lookup: CDR1 SNHLY, CDR2 FYNNEI. The V end lost 2 bases, the J end lost 4 bases, and 12 bases lay between the germline ends. This CDR3 has 15 residues. CDR3 in amino acids: CASSEWAQAYNEQFF. The CDR3 nucleotides read TGTGCCAGCAGTGAATGGGCACAGGCTTACAATGAGCAGTTCTTC. The whole variable domain, remainder taken from reference TRBV2 and TRBJ2-1, is EPEVTQTPSHQVTQMGQEVILRCVPISNHLYFYWYRQILGQKVEFLVSFYNNEISEKSEIFDDQFSVERPDGSNFTLKIRSTKLEDSAMYFCASSEWAQAYNEQFFGPGTRLTVL.

The rearrangement joins TRBV28 to TRBJ1-5; D may be TRBD1 (5 bases). The germline V gene encodes CDR1 MDHEN and CDR2 SYDVKM. The CDR3 spans 15 residues. With 5 bases removed from V and 4 bases from J, the gap between germline ends came to 15 bases. The CDR3 coding sequence is TGTGCCAGCAGTCGGGGGGGACCTAATAATCAGCCCCAGCATTTT. Protein sequence: CASSRGGPNNQPQHF. Variable domain in full (rest from reference TRBV28 and TRBJ1-5): DVKVTQSSRYLVKRTGEKVFLECVQDMDHENMFWYRQDPGLGLRLIYFSYDVKMKEKGDIPEGYSVSREKKERFSLILESASTNQTSMYLCASSRGGPNNQPQHFGDGTRLSIL.

This chain links TRBV19 with TRBJ1-5; 8 bases line up with TRBD1. CDR1 LNHDA and CDR2 SQIVND come from the germline V gene (reference sequence). The CDR3 consists of 15 residues. After removal of 6 bases from V and 1 base from J, the junction contained 5 bases not matched to a gene. The CDR3 nucleotides are TGTGCCAGTAGCTACAGGGGGTCAAGCAATCAGCCCCAGCATTTT. Translation: CASSYRGSSNQPQHF.

CDR3 in DNA: TGTGCCAGCAGTGAATCCGGCCCCGGAGCCCAGTACTTC. This sequence encodes CASSESGPGAQYF. V gene TRBV25-1 combines with J gene TRBJ2-5; no definite D call. The CDR3 contains 13 residues. Germline CDR1 reads MGHDK; CDR2 reads SYGVNS. V dropped 1 base and J dropped 9 bases, with 12 bases sitting between them.

V usage is TRBV7-2 and J usage is TRBJ2-7, with 9 bases aligning to TRBD1. The CDR3 sequence is 17 residues long. V gave up 2 bases and J gave up 3 bases; unmatched junction bases: 11. The V gene's germline CDR1 is SGHTA and CDR2 FQGNSA. This CDR3 reads CASSLSSVGQGIYEQYF. CDR3 DNA sequence: TGTGCCAGCAGCTTAAGTAGTGTGGGACAGGGCATCTACGAGCAGTACTTC.

This sequence joins TRBV19 and TRBJ1-2; D is possibly TRBD1 (5 bases). This CDR3 is 13 amino acids long. The V gene lost 9 bases and the J gene lost 8 bases, with 19 bases spanning the gap. Germline assignment: CDR1 LNHDA and CDR2 SQIVND (reference sequence). The CDR3 loop is CASHSSWGGGYTF. The CDR3 coding sequence is TGTGCCAGCCACTCCAGTTGGGGCGGGGGCTACACCTTC. Supplemented by reference TRBV19 and TRBJ1-2, the full variable domain reads DGGITQSPKYLFRKEGQNVTLSCEQNLNHDAMYWYRQDPGQGLRLIYYSQIVNDFQKGDIAEGYSVSREKKESFPLTVTSAQKNPTAFYLCASHSSWGGGYTFGSGTRLTVV.

V and J are TRBV6-8 and TRBJ2-5, with TRBD2 matching 12 bases. Germline V gene sequence: CDR1 MNHGY, CDR2 SAAAGT. The CDR3 has 19 residues. Trimming at V came to 4 bases and at J to 2 bases, leaving 14 bases not matched to a gene. The CDR3 region has the DNA TGTGCCAGCAGTTCGCCGAGAACTAGCGGGAGGATGCCACAAGAGACCCAGTACTTC. Its protein is CASSSPRTSGRMPQETQYF.

The V gene is TRBV10-3, the J gene TRBJ1-1; D remains ambiguous. CDR3 length equals 12 residues. V shed 3 bases and J shed 4 bases, with 6 bases lying between them. Germline V gives CDR1 ENHRY, CDR2 SYGVKD. The CDR3 loop is CAISEGFTEAFF. In DNA, the CDR3 is TGTGCCATCAGTGAAGGGTTCACTGAAGCTTTCTTT.

CDR3 in amino acids: CASSFPEGGTNQPQHF. The DNA for the CDR3 is TGTGCCAGCAGTTTTCCGGAAGGGGGGACTAATCAGCCCCAGCATTTT. V and J are TRBV5-6 and TRBJ1-5, with D possibly being TRBD1 (6 bases). CDR3 length equals 16 residues. Trimming left V 5 bases short and J 4 bases short, with 19 bases between. Looked up from germline, CDR1 is SGHDT and CDR2 is YYEEEE.

Only one count was recorded for this clone. This chain uses TRBV9 with TRBJ2-3; 10 nucleotides agree with TRBD2. V lost 4 bases, J lost 2 bases, and 10 bases stayed unmatched. Germline V CDR1 and CDR2: SGDLS, YYNGEE. This CDR3 is 17 amino acids long. The CDR3 nucleotides read TGTGCCAGCAGCTTACTAGCGGGAACGTCAACCACAGATACGCAGTATTTT. Translated, it gives CASSLLAGTSTTDTQYF.

This chain links TRBV11-2 with TRBJ1-2, with 8 bases lining up with TRBD1. Germline V gene sequence: CDR1 SGHAT, CDR2 FQNNGV. This CDR3 region has 15 residues. With 0 bases clipped from V and 4 bases from J, the junction kept 4 bases outside the gene matches. DNA for the CDR3: TGTGCCAGCAGCTTAGACAGGGGGCTTGGCTATGGCTACACCTTC. It codes for CASSLDRGLGYGYTF.

The chain links TRBV5-5 to TRBJ1-2; possibly TRBD1 for D (5 bases). The CDR3 consists of 15 residues. The germline V and J ends were trimmed by 6 bases and 4 bases, with 19 bases remaining between them. Germline loops: CDR1 SGHKS, CDR2 YYEKEE (reference sequence). CDR3 amino acids: CASTYWLLGGYGYTF. In DNA, the CDR3 is TGTGCCAGCACCTATTGGTTACTGGGGGGCTATGGCTACACCTTC.

V gene TRBV7-3 combines with J gene TRBJ2-2, with D tentatively TRBD1 (6 bases). Trimming cost V 4 bases and J 3 bases, with 12 bases left between them. Germline CDR1 is SGHTA and CDR2 is FQGTGA. This CDR3 is built from 15 residues. The CDR3 here is CASSWGLGHTGELFF. The CDR3 DNA is TGTGCCAGCAGCTGGGGGCTAGGGCACACCGGGGAGCTGTTTTTT.

The chain joins TRBV28 to TRBJ1-1; 8 nucleotides agree with TRBD1. With V trimmed by 5 bases and J by 4 bases, 9 bases remained unmatched. Germline lookup yields CDR1 MDHEN and CDR2 SYDVKM. The CDR3 loop spans 15 amino acids. CDR3 coding DNA: TGTGCCAGCAGTCGTCGACAGGGGTTAGCCACTGAAGCTTTCTTT. This encodes CASSRRQGLATEAFF.

The chain is built from TRBV20-1 and TRBJ1-5; D not resolved. CDR3 length equals 10 residues. Trimming pared 4 bases from V and 4 bases from J, leaving 2 bases between. CDR1 is DFQATT and CDR2 is SNEGSKA in the germline V gene (reference sequence). The CDR3 sequence is CSANNQPQHF. The CDR3 coding sequence is TGCAGTGCTAATAATCAGCCCCAGCATTTT.

V is TRBV27 and J is TRBJ2-2, with 8 bases that match TRBD2. The germline V gene has CDR1 MNHEY and CDR2 SMNVEV (reference sequence). Losses at the gene ends were 1 base for V and 4 bases for J; bases not matched to a gene: 5. The CDR3 covers 16 residues. Here the CDR3 DNA reads TGTGCCAGCAGTTTATGGGTTAGCGGGACCACCGGGGAGCTGTTTTTT. Its protein is CASSLWVSGTTGELFF.

The gene calls are TRBV30 and TRBJ1-1; D call uncertain. Germline V gives CDR1 GTSNPN, CDR2 SVGIG (reference sequence). The CDR3 spans 11 residues. The CDR3: CACLDLTEAFF. The CDR3 DNA sequence: TGTGCTTGTCTAGATCTCACTGAAGCTTTCTTT.

The rearrangement joins TRBV28 to TRBJ2-7; D assignment may be TRBD1 or TRBD2 (5 bases each). The CDR3 extends over 13 amino acids. CDR1 is MDHEN, CDR2 SYDVKM, per germline. Trimming took 6 bases from V and 3 from J, leaving 12 bases between them. This CDR3 is CASSPRDLYEQYF. CDR3 coding DNA: TGTGCCAGCAGCCCTCGGGACCTCTACGAGCAGTACTTC.